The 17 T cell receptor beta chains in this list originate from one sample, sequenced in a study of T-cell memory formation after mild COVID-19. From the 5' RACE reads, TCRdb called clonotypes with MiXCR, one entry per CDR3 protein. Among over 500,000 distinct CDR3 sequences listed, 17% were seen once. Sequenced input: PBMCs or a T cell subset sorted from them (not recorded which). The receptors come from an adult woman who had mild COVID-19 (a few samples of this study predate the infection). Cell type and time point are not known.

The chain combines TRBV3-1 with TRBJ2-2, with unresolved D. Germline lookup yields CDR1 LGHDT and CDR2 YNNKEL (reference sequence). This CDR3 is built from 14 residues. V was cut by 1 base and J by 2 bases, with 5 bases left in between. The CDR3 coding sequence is TGTGCCAGCAGCCAAGGGTACAACACCGGGGAGCTGTTTTTT. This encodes CASSQGYNTGELFF.

CDR3 region: CASSPSDRGYNEQFF. In nucleotides, the CDR3 is TGTGCCAGCAGTCCCAGTGACAGGGGTTACAATGAGCAGTTCTTC. V usage is TRBV12-3 or TRBV12-4 and J usage is TRBJ2-1; 8 bases line up with TRBD1. The CDR3 is made up of 15 amino acids. Losses at the gene ends were 5 bases for V and 4 bases for J; bases not matched to a gene: 7.

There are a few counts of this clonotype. CDR3 in amino acids: CASSRRQGEDEKLFF. In DNA form, the CDR3 reads TGTGCCAGCAGTCGCCGACAGGGGGAGGATGAAAAACTGTTTTTT. V is TRBV12-3 or TRBV12-4 and J is TRBJ1-4; 9 positions match TRBD1. J was trimmed by 6 bases and V by 5 bases; bases with no gene match: 7. This CDR3 has 15 amino acids.

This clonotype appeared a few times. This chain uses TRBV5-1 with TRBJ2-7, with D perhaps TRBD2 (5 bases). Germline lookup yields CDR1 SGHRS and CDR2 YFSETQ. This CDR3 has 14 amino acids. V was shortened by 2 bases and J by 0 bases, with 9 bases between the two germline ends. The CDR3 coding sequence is TGCGCCAGCAGCTTCGAACGGGGCTCCTACGAGCAGTACTTC. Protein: CASSFERGSYEQYF.

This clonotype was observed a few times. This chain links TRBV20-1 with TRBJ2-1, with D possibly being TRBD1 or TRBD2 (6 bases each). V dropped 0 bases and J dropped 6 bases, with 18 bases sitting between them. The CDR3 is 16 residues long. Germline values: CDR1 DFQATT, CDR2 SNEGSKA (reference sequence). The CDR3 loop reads CSARDGDGGLGNEQFF. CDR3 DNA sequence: TGCAGTGCTAGAGACGGCGACGGGGGCCTCGGCAATGAGCAGTTCTTC.

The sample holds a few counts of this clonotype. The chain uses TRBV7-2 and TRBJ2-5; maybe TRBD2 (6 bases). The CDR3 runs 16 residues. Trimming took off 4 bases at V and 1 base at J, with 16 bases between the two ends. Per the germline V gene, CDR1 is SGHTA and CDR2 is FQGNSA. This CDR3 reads CASSSGTPGVQETQYF. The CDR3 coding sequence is TGTGCCAGCAGCTCCGGGACTCCAGGAGTCCAAGAGACCCAGTACTTC.

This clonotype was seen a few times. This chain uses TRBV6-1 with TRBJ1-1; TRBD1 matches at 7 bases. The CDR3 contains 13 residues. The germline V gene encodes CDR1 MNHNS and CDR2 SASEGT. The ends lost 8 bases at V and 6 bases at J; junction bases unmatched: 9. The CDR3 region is CASHRGGYSEAFF. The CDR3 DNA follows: TGTGCCAGCCACAGGGGCGGGTACTCTGAAGCTTTCTTT.

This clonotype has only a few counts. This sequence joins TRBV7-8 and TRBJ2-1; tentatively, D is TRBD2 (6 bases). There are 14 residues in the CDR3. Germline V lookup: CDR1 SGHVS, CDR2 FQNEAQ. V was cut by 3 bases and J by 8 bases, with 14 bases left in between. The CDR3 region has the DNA TGTGCCAGCAGCTTGACGGGAGAGGCGCATGAGCAGTTCTTC. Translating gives CASSLTGEAHEQFF. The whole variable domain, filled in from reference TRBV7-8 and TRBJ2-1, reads GAGVSQSPRYKVAKRGQDVALRCDPISGHVSLFWYQQALGQGPEFLTYFQNEAQLDKSGLPSDRFFAERPEGSVSTLKIQRTQQEDSAVYLCASSLTGEAHEQFFGPGTRLTVL.

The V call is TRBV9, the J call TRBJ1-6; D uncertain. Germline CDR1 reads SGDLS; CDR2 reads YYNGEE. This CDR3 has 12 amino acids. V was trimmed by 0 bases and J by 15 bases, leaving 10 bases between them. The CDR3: CASSVDPGVLHF. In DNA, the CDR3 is TGTGCCAGCAGCGTAGATCCCGGAGTCCTCCACTTT.

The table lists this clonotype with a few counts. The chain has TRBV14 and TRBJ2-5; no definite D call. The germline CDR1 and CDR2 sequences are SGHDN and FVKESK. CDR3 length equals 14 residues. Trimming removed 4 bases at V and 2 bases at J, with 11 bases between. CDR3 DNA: TGTGCCAGCAGCCCTGCAGACTGGCAAGAGACCCAGTACTTC. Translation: CASSPADWQETQYF. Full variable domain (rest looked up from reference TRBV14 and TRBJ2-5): EAGVTQFPSHSVIEKGQTVTLRCDPISGHDNLYWYRRVMGKEIKFLLHFVKESKQDESGMPNNRFLAERTGGTYSTLKVQPAELEDSGVYFCASSPADWQETQYFGPGTRLLVL.

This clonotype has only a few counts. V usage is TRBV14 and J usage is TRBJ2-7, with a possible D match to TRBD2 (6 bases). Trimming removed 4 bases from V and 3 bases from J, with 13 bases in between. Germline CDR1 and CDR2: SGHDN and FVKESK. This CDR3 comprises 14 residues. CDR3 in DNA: TGTGCCAGCAGCCCCAATCGGGGGTACTACGAGCAGTACTTC. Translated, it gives CASSPNRGYYEQYF.

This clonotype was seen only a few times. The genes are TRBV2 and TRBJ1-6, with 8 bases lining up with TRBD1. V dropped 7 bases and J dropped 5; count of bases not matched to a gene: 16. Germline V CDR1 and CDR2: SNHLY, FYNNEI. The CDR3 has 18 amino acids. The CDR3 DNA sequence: TGTGCCAGCACCGACCTGGACAGGGCATCCAAGGATAATTCACCCCTCCACTTT. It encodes CASTDLDRASKDNSPLHF. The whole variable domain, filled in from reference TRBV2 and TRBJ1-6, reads EPEVTQTPSHQVTQMGQEVILRCVPISNHLYFYWYRQILGQKVEFLVSFYNNEISEKSEIFDDQFSVERPDGSNFTLKIRSTKLEDSAMYFCASTDLDRASKDNSPLHFGNGTRLTVT.

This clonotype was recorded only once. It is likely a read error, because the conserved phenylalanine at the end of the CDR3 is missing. CDR3 bases: TGTGCCAGCAGTTACGACAGGAACACTGAAGCTTTCTCT. Amino acids: CASSYDRNTEAFS. The rearrangement joins TRBV6-6 to TRBJ1-1; D is perhaps TRBD1 (5 bases). This CDR3 spans 13 amino acids. V dropped 2 bases and J dropped 1 base, with 5 bases sitting between them. Germline-derived CDR1 and CDR2 are MNHNY and SVGAGI (reference sequence).

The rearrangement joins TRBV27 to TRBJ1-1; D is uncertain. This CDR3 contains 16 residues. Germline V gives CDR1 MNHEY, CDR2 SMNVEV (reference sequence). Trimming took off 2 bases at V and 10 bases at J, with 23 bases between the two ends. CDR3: CASSLTPLDRYAGAFF. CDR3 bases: TGTGCCAGCAGTTTAACCCCCCTGGATCGATACGCGGGAGCTTTCTTT.

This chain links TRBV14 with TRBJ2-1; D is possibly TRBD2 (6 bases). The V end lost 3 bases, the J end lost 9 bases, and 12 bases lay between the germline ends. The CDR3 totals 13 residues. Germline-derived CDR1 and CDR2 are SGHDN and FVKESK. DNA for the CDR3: TGTGCCAGCAGCCATCTGGGGGGAGCTGAGCAGTTCTTC. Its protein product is CASSHLGGAEQFF.

The CDR3 bases are TGCAGTGCTAGAAGTATCCCGGGACTAGCGGGAGGACCACCGAACACCGGGGAGCTGTTTTTT. As protein: CSARSIPGLAGGPPNTGELFF. J is TRBJ2-2 and V is TRBV20-1; TRBD2 aligns across 15 bases. The trim removed 2 bases at V and 0 bases at J, leaving 13 bases unmatched. This CDR3 has 21 residues. Germline values: CDR1 DFQATT, CDR2 SNEGSKA (reference sequence).

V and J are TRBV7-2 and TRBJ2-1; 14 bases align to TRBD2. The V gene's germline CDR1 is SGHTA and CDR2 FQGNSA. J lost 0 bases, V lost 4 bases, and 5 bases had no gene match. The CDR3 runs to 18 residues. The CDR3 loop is CASSSGGLAGGSYNEQFF. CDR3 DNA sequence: TGTGCCAGCAGCTCAGGAGGACTAGCGGGGGGCTCCTACAATGAGCAGTTCTTC. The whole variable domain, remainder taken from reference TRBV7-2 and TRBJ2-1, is GAGVSQSPSNKVTEKGKDVELRCDPISGHTALYWYRQSLGQGLEFLIYFQGNSAPDKSGLPSDRFSAERTGGSVSTLTIQRTQQEDSAVYLCASSSGGLAGGSYNEQFFGPGTRLTVL.